The entry that follows covers one T cell receptor (beta chain) sequence. The antigen is not known. The sample belongs to a study of response to subunit inactivated influenza vaccine. Study findings and constraints: Authors suggested that a seasonal influenza vaccination recruits few new T cells each time.

A single record per CDR3 protein comes from TCRdb applying MiXCR to the RT-PCR reads. Of 650,000 to 700,000 distinct CDR3 sequences detected, 15% to 19% appear once; the ten largest clones hold more than 9%. The CDR3 contains 14 residues. Germline CDR1 is MNHEY and CDR2 is SVGAGI. V lost 4 bases and J lost 5, with 12 bases in between. The sequence was obtained from a man aged 50 to 59 who received an inactivated influenza vaccine. This chain joins TRBV6-5 and TRBJ1-5, with D possibly matching TRBD1 (6 bases). Sequences were derived from PBMCs from blood, sampled about 11 days after vaccination. The CDR3 reads CASSSRGGHQPQHF. CDR3 nucleotide sequence: TGTGCCAGCAGTTCCAGGGGAGGGCATCAGCCCCAGCATTTT.